One TCR beta chain is described in this entry. Its cognate antigen has yet to be identified. No base-level quality is on record; no much larger clone is a single base apart. Collaborating institutions collected whole blood in K2EDTA tubes following their own protocols. For TCRbeta analysis, collaborator samples were shipped as frozen whole blood, as isolated PBMCs, or as DNA extracted from either sample type. The data were obtained in a study of blood T cell repertoires in COVID-19 (TCRdb year 2020). Concerning the study at large: Samples covering the acute and convalescent phases of COVID-19 were provided by collaborators in the United States, Italy and Spain. The material from the prospective study consisted of cDNA or gDNA derived from T cells, B-cell-depleted T cells, or PBMCs. Subjects who had been exposed to COVID-19, were actively infected with it, or had recovered from it provided the deeply sampled blood TCRbeta repertoires that made up the dataset. A freely available public database, intended as a resource for researchers studying the immune response to SARS-CoV-2, is where the repertoires were released. The samples were drawn from two sources: the first 160 participants of the ongoing ImmuneRACE study, and 1,200 or so subjects contributed by 6 global collaborators. The sample metadata nearly always contained a de-identified subject ID, COVID-19 status, age in years and sex. HLA class I and class II types, where available, came from metadata supplied by the sample provider rather than from assay-based typing.

General study outcomes and caveats: How much clinical and demographic metadata was included differed by source and by participant, and the metadata was provided uncurated.

TCRbeta CDR3 regions were amplified from genomic DNA by means of the immunoSEQ Assay, a bias-controlled multiplex PCR. Concerning the study's data processing: Within the assay, amplification of reference gene primers was used to estimate how many nucleated cells each sample contained. Sequence reads were collapsed and filtered to measure the absolute abundance of every unique TCRbeta CDR3 rearrangement. For each sample, productive Simpson clonality was calculated by taking the square root of Simpson's diversity index across productive rearrangements. TCRdb took this table from immuneACCESS and kept in-frame rearrangements with V and J called. Such tables lack part of the clones; where checked against another copy, unresolved V genes explain under half of the gap, and the rest is unexplained. D and trimming come from the DNA, and the V and J calls and clone size come from that table. This sample lists roughly 250,000 clones; roughly 84% were detected once. The ten largest clones add up to around 9.1% of the sample.

Relative to germline, V is missing 5 bases and J is missing 6 bases, with 15 bases of the junction outside any gene match. Including the terminal cysteine and phenylalanine, the CDR3 comprises 17 residues. Only the CDR3 portion is preserved as DNA: 51 bases, with reading frame beginning at the first base. CDR1 is given as MNHEY and CDR2 as SVGEGT, both from the germline V gene. This clonotype was sampled from a human donor in a cohort sampled during active COVID-19. The sample was peripheral blood. The chain joins TRBV6-2 or TRBV6-3 to TRBJ2-1; 8 central bases correspond to TRBD2. For the CDR3, the sequence is CASSPSLRGGLFNEQFF. The DNA sequence follows: TGTGCCAGCAGTCCGAGTCTCCGGGGGGGCCTTTTCAATGAGCAGTTCTTC.